This T cell receptor (beta chain) comes out of a study of blood T cell repertoires in COVID-19. This table comes from immunoSEQ multiplex PCR, and its TCRdb copy is limited to in-frame clones, with some not included. The data hold about 240,000 clones, with about four fifths observed a single time. Germline V gene sequence: CDR1 SGHRS, CDR2 YFSETQ. Trimming stripped 4 bases from V and 7 bases from J, with 11 bases between. This CDR3 comprises 12 residues. Sequenced sample: peripheral blood. The rearrangement uses TRBV5-1 and TRBJ1-2, with D hard to call. The receptor was derived from a woman older than 75 with acute or convalescent COVID-19. The CDR3 coding sequence is TGCGCCAGCAGCGGAGGCGCCGGTGGCTACACCTTC. The encoded protein is CASSGGAGGYTF. The whole variable domain, remainder taken from reference TRBV5-1 and TRBJ1-2, is KAGVTQTPRYLIKTRGQQVTLSCSPISGHRSVSWYQQTPGQGLQFLFEYFSETQRNKGNFPGRFSGRQFSNSRSEMNVSTLELGDSALYLCASSGGAGGYTFGSGTRLTVV.